The source of this TCR beta chain is a study of shared clonotypes between healthy human individuals. Looking at the study overall: The composition of the donors was a couple of women and a few men aged 18 to 49.

Over several immunoSEQ plates, each subset's genomic DNA was distributed in even portions. The assay was immunoSEQ multiplex PCR, and TCRdb's table has in-frame clones only and misses some. The sample consists of millions of clones, 95% of them appearing once. Concerning this clone itself: Its specificity is unknown.

Study results and limitations: In general, naive subsets displayed greater estimated richness than memory subsets did. The naive CD4 repertoires of a few donors were compared, and approximately 4.5% of clonotypes were shared.

The TCR was taken from a man aged 18 to 29 in good health. The sample was naive CD4+ T cells sorted from blood. The subset was: CD45RA+ positively selected.

Here the CDR3 reads CASSTQGDGYEQYF. The CDR3 DNA is TGTGCCAGCAGTACACAGGGTGACGGCTACGAGCAGTACTTC. The chain couples TRBV27 to TRBJ2-7, with TRBD1 as a possible D gene (6 bases). Trimming cost V 5 bases and J 3 bases, with 14 bases left between them. Germline V lookup: CDR1 MNHEY, CDR2 SMNVEV (reference sequence). This CDR3 has 14 residues.